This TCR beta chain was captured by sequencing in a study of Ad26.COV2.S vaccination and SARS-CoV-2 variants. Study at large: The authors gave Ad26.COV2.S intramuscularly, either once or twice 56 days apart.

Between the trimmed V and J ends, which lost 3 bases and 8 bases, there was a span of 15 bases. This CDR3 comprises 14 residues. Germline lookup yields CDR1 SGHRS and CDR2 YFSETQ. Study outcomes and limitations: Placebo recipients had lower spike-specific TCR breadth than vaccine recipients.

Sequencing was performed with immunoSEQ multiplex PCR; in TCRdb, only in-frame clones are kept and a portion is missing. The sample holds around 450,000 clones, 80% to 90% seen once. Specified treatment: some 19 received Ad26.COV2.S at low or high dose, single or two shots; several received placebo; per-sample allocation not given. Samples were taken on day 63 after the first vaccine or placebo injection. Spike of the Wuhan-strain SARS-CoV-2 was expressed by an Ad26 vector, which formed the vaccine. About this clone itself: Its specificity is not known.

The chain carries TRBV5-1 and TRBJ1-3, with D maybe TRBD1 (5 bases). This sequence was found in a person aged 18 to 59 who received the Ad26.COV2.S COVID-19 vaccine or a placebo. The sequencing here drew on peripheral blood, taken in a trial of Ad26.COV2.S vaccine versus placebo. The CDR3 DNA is TGCGCCAGCAGCTACGGGGACTTCGGAGACACCATATATTTT. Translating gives CASSYGDFGDTIYF.